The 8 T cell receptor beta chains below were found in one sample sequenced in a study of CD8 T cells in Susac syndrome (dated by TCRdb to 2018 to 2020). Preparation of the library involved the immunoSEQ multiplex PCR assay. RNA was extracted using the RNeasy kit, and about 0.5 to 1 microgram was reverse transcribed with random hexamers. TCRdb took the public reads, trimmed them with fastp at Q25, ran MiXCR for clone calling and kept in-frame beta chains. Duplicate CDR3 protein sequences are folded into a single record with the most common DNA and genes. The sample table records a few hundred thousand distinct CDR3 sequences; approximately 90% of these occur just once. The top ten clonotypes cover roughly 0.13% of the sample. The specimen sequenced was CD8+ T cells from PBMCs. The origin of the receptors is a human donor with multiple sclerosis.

The CDR3 here is CASSFSTSTYEQYF. The CDR3 DNA is TGTGCCAGCAGTTTCTCGACTTCTACCTACGAGCAGTACTTC. V is TRBV12-3 or TRBV12-4 and J is TRBJ2-7; unclear D gene. The CDR3 spans 14 residues. V was pared by 3 bases and J by 2 bases, with 11 bases between.

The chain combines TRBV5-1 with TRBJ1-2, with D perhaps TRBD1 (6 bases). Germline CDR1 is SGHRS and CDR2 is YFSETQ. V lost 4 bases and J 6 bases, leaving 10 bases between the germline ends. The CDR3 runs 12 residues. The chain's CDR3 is CASSPEGDGYTF. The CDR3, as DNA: TGCGCCAGCAGCCCCGAGGGGGATGGCTACACCTTC.

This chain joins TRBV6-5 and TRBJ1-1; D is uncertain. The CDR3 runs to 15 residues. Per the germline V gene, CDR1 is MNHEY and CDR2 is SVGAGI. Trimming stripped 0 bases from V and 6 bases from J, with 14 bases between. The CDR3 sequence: CASSYSSGPYAEAFF. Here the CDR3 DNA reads TGTGCCAGCAGTTACTCCTCAGGCCCTTACGCTGAAGCTTTCTTT.

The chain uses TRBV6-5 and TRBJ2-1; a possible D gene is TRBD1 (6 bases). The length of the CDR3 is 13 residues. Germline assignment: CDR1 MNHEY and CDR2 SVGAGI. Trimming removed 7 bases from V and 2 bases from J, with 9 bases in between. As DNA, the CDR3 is TGTGCCAGCACGACAGGCGCCTACAATGAGCAGTTCTTC. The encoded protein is CASTTGAYNEQFF.

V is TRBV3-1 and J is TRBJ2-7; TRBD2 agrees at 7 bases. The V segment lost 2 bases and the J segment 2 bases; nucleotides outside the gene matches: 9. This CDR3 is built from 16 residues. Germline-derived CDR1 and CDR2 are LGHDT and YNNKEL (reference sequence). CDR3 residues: CASSQQPGTIAYEQYF. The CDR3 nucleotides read TGTGCCAGCAGCCAACAACCCGGGACTATCGCCTACGAGCAGTACTTC.

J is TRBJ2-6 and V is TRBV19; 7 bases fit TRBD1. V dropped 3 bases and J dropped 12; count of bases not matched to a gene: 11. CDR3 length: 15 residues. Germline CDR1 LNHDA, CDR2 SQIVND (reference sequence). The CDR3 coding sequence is TGTGCCAGTAGTATTTTAGACAGGGTGGCCCCCGTCCTGACTTTC. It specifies CASSILDRVAPVLTF.

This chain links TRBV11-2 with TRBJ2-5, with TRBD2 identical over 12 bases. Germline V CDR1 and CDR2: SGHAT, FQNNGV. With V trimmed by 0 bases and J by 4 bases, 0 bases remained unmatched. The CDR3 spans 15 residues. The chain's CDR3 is CASSLEGLAGETQYF. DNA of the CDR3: TGTGCCAGCAGCTTAGAGGGACTAGCGGGAGAGACCCAGTACTTC.

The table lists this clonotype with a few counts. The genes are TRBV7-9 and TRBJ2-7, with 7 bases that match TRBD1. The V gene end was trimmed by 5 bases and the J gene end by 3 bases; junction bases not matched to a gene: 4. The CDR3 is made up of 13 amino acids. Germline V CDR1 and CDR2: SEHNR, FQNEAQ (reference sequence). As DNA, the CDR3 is TGTGCCAGCAGCCCCGACAGGGACTACGAGCAGTACTTC. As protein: CASSPDRDYEQYF. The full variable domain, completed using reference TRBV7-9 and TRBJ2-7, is DTGVSQNPRHKITKRGQNVTFRCDPISEHNRLYWYRQTLGQGPEFLTYFQNEAQLEKSRLLSDRFSAERPKGSFSTLEIQRTEQGDSAMYLCASSPDRDYEQYFGPGTRLTVT.